A single sample is the source of the 11 T cell receptor beta chains below, sequenced in a study of T cell changes during pregnancy in multiple sclerosis. TCRdb's copy holds only in-frame clones and misses some; the assay was immunoSEQ multiplex PCR. Among 55,000 to 75,000 clones listed, 91% were seen once. The sequencing used peripheral blood, collected in the third trimester of pregnancy. The receptors here all came from a female donor in good health, enrolled as a control in a pregnancy study.

The V gene is TRBV28, the J gene TRBJ1-5; D gene uncertain. The CDR3 consists of 12 residues. CDR1 MDHEN and CDR2 SYDVKM come from the germline V gene. The V gene lost 5 bases and the J gene lost 8 bases, with 10 bases spanning the gap. In DNA form, the CDR3 reads TGTGCCAGCAGTGCGCCCCTTAAGCCCCAGCATTTT. This encodes CASSAPLKPQHF.

This clone occurred once. The CDR3 protein is CASNTGTGANVLTF. The CDR3 DNA reads TGTGCCAGCAACACAGGGACTGGGGCCAACGTCCTGACTTTC. The chain is built from TRBV6-1 and TRBJ2-6; weak D call: TRBD1 (6 bases). The V end was cut by 7 bases, the J end by 2 bases, with 9 bases between. Germline V gene data show CDR1 as MNHNS and CDR2 as SASEGT. The CDR3 extends over 14 amino acids.

The J gene is TRBJ2-1, the V gene TRBV4-2, with 13 bases aligning to TRBD2. There are 15 residues in the CDR3. V gave up 7 bases and J gave up 7 bases; unmatched junction bases: 7. Germline CDR1 and CDR2: LGHNA and YNFKEQ. CDR3 DNA sequence: TGTGCCAGCACTCCCGGGGGACTAGCGGGGAATGAGCAGTTCTTC. It encodes CASTPGGLAGNEQFF.

This chain joins TRBV18 and TRBJ1-3, with D maybe TRBD1 (6 bases). This CDR3 has 15 amino acids. Germline V lookup: CDR1 KGHSH, CDR2 LQKENI. Trimming cost V 2 bases and J 0 bases, with 8 bases left between them. As DNA, the CDR3 is TGTGCCAGCTCACCAGTGACAGGCTCTGGAAACACCATATATTTT. This sequence encodes CASSPVTGSGNTIYF.

J is TRBJ2-5 and V is TRBV14; 8 positions agree with TRBD1. Trimming at V came to 5 bases and at J to 5 bases, leaving 7 bases not matched to a gene. The germline CDR1 and CDR2 sequences are SGHDN and FVKESK. The CDR3 loop spans 14 amino acids. The chain's CDR3 is CASSFSGGRETQYF. Here the CDR3 DNA reads TGTGCCAGCAGCTTTTCAGGGGGCAGGGAGACCCAGTACTTC.

The genes are TRBV7-2 and TRBJ2-7, with 9 bases matching TRBD1. The germline CDR1 and CDR2 sequences are SGHTA and FQGNSA. The ends lost 6 bases at V and 0 bases at J; junction bases unmatched: 9. The CDR3 is made up of 16 amino acids. CDR3 nucleotides: TGTGCCAGCAGGACTACAGGGGGCGGGAGCTCCTACGAGCAGTACTTC. Protein: CASRTTGGGSSYEQYF.

This chain joins TRBV7-9 and TRBJ2-1, with 9 positions matching TRBD2. The CDR3 extends over 15 amino acids. V dropped 2 bases and J dropped 7; count of bases not matched to a gene: 6. From germline, CDR1 is SEHNR and CDR2 FQNEAQ (reference sequence). The DNA of the CDR3 is TGTGCCAGCAGCTTAAGAGCGGGGGGCTCGAATGAGCAGTTCTTC. As protein: CASSLRAGGSNEQFF.

The J gene is TRBJ1-5, the V gene TRBV10-1, with D perhaps matching TRBD1 (6 bases). The CDR3 sequence is 16 residues long. Germline CDR1 reads WNHNN; CDR2 reads SYGVQD (reference sequence). V was clipped by 6 bases and J by 7 bases, with 22 bases between them. The CDR3 DNA reads TGCGCCAGCAGACGCGGACAGACCTCAAGGAGGCAGCCCCAGCATTTT. It specifies CASRRGQTSRRQPQHF.

The chain links TRBV5-6 to TRBJ2-7; TRBD2 agrees at 7 bases. The CDR3 runs 14 residues. From germline, CDR1 is SGHDT and CDR2 YYEEEE. Trimming removed 5 bases from V and 3 bases from J; junction bases left unmatched: 8. The CDR3 here is CASRTTGGDYEQYF. As DNA, the CDR3 is TGTGCCAGCAGAACAACGGGGGGAGACTACGAGCAGTACTTC.

The rearrangement joins TRBV7-3 to TRBJ2-2; D is unclear. Trimming removed 4 bases at V and 3 bases at J, with 3 bases between. The CDR3 extends over 12 amino acids. The germline V gene has CDR1 SGHTA and CDR2 FQGTGA. The DNA for the CDR3 is TGTGCCAGCAGCTCTTACACCGGGGAGCTGTTTTTT. This encodes CASSSYTGELFF.

This clone was observed a few times. The chain links TRBV19 to TRBJ2-6, with 10 bases lining up with TRBD1. Losses at the gene ends were 9 bases for V and 0 bases for J; bases not matched to a gene: 5. CDR3 length: 16 amino acids. CDR1 and CDR2 (germline): LNHDA, SQIVND (reference sequence). CDR3 protein: CASSGTGVSGANVLTF. Here the CDR3 DNA reads TGTGCCAGCTCCGGGACAGGGGTCTCTGGGGCCAACGTCCTGACTTTC.